The rows below give T cell receptor beta chains drawn from one sample of a study of post-analysis software for immune sequencing data. TCRdb independently ran MiXCR on the PCR reads; one entry per CDR3 protein. Here the sample spans about 620,000 distinct CDR3 sequences, around 47% being singletons. The sample was blood. These receptors all come from a girl aged 10 to 17 with multiple sclerosis. Both conserved end residues are part of each CDR3. D genes are given only for firm matches. A row's size may be missing; if present it is once, few, many or a size class.

TRBJ1-5	TRBV7-9	.	TRBD1	TGTGCCAGCAGCTTAGGGACAGGGGCACCGTATAGCAATCAGCCCCAGCATTTT	CASSLGTGAPYSNQPQHF
TRBJ2-3	TRBV6-6	few	.	TGTGCCAGCAGTTACGGCCCAGGGGATACGCAGTATTTT	CASSYGPGDTQYF
TRBJ1-1	TRBV29-1	many	.	TGCAGCGCAGGACAGAACACTGAAGCTTTCTTT	CSAGQNTEAFF
TRBJ2-3	TRBV20-1	.	TRBD1	TGCAGTGCCCAGGACAGGTCTCAGTATTTT	CSAQDRSQYF
TRBJ1-2	TRBV12-3/TRBV12-4	.	.	TGTGCCAGCAGTTTAGGGGGTACGGATGGCTACACCTTC	CASSLGGTDGYTF
TRBJ1-5	TRBV3-1	.	.	TGTGCCAGCAGCCAAGATACAGGGCTCAATCAGCCCCAGCATTTT	CASSQDTGLNQPQHF
TRBJ1-2	TRBV4-2	few	TRBD1	TGTGCCAGCGGACCGGCGGGACAGAACTATGGCTACACCTTC	CASGPAGQNYGYTF
TRBJ1-1	TRBV7-2	.	TRBD1	TGTGCCGGCAGCCCGCGGACAGGGATTGACACTGAAGCTTTCTTT	CAGSPRTGIDTEAFF
TRBJ2-5	TRBV6-6	.	TRBD2	TGTGCCAGCAGACCCCTACTAGCGGGAGTCGAAGAGACCCAGTACTTC	CASRPLLAGVEETQYF
TRBJ2-1	TRBV7-9	many	TRBD1	TGTGCCAGCAGCCCGTGGTCGCTTACGGGACAGGGGGGCAATGAGCAGTTCTTC	CASSPWSLTGQGGNEQFF
TRBJ2-5	TRBV7-2	.	.	TGTGCCAGCAGCCCCGTCCCGGAAGAGACCCAGTACTTC	CASSPVPEETQYF
TRBJ2-4	TRBV5-6	.	TRBD1	TGTGCCAGCAGCCCCTCTGTGGGACAGGGGGCCTACAATGAGCAGTACTTC	CASSPSVGQGAYNEQYF
TRBJ1-4	TRBV20-1	.	TRBD1	TGCAGTGCTAGATCAAGGACAGGTTCGGGCGAAAAACTGTTTTTT	CSARSRTGSGEKLFF
TRBJ2-7	TRBV3-1	.	.	TGTGCCAGCAGCCGAAAAGAAACCTACGAGCAGTACTTC	CASSRKETYEQYF
TRBJ2-3	TRBV19	.	TRBD2	TGTGCCAGTAGTATAGAGGGACTAGCGGGGAGCACAGATACGCAGTATTTT	CASSIEGLAGSTDTQYF
TRBJ1-2	TRBV28	.	TRBD1	TGTGCCAGCAGTTTACGTGGGACAGGGGGAAGTGGCTACACCTTC	CASSLRGTGGSGYTF
TRBJ2-3	TRBV10-2	few	TRBD2	TGCGCCAGCCACGGACTAGCGGGAGATGCGGATACGCAGTATTTT	CASHGLAGDADTQYF
TRBJ2-2	TRBV6-4	.	.	TGTGCCAACCGGGGCAGGAATAACACCGGGGAGCTGTTTTTT	CANRGRNNTGELFF
TRBJ2-7	TRBV10-3	few	.	TGTGCCATCAGTGAGTCTGGGTACGAGCAGTACTTC	CAISESGYEQYF
TRBJ1-5	TRBV20-1	few	.	TGCAGTGCTAGAGTTTATGGGGAAGGCAATCAGCCCCAGCATTTT	CSARVYGEGNQPQHF
TRBJ2-7	TRBV5-1	.	TRBD1	TGCGCCAGCAGCTTGGACAGGGGGCGCCTCTACGAGCAGTACTTC	CASSLDRGRLYEQYF
TRBJ2-7	TRBV9	.	.	TGTGCCAGCAGCGTAGCTGGGCAGGCGATCTACGAGCAGTACTTC	CASSVAGQAIYEQYF
TRBJ2-6	TRBV7-8	.	.	TGTGTCAGCAGCTTAACCCCTGGCTCTGGGGCCAACGTCCTGACTTTC	CVSSLTPGSGANVLTF
TRBJ2-1	TRBV7-2	.	TRBD2	TGTGCCAGCAGCCTCCAAGGGGAGGGCAAACGTCCGCAGTTCTTC	CASSLQGEGKRPQFF
TRBJ1-5	TRBV29-1	once	.	TGCAGCGTGGCAGGGGCGTCCAGCAATCAGCCCCAGCATTTT	CSVAGASSNQPQHF
TRBJ2-7	TRBV6-1	few	.	TGTGCCAGCAGTGAACTGAACTCCTACGAGCAGTACTTC	CASSELNSYEQYF